Listed below are T cell receptor beta chains from one sample, sequenced in a study of beta chain features in type 1 diabetes. This table comes from immunoSEQ multiplex PCR, and its TCRdb copy is limited to in-frame clones, with some not included. The table shows roughly 610,000 clones, with roughly 15% occurring only once. Sequencing was carried out using naive CD4+ T cells from blood. The receptors here all came from a man aged 18 to 29 in good health. Both conserved end residues are part of each CDR3. The D gene is left open where the match is weak. Clone size is stated in some rows and not others, as once, few, many or a class when expanded.

>-|TRBJ2-3|few|TRBV4-1|15
CASSQGGHGADTQYF
TGCGCCAGCAGCCAAGGGGGGCATGGTGCAGATACGCAGTATTTT
>TRBD2|TRBJ2-7|few|TRBV5-4|15
CASSFGLAGSYEQYF
TGTGCCAGCAGCTTCGGACTAGCGGGATCCTACGAGCAGTACTTC
>-|TRBJ1-5|-|TRBV30|16
CASRQGGTIRNQPQHF
TGTGCCTCCCGGCAGGGAGGAACAATACGAAATCAGCCCCAGCATTTT
>TRBD1|TRBJ1-1|-|TRBV10-3|16
CASGTPGTGMNTEAFF
TGTGCCAGCGGTACTCCCGGGACAGGGATGAACACTGAAGCTTTCTTT
>TRBD1|TRBJ1-2|-|TRBV5-1|14
CASTIGTEKNGYTF
TGCGCCAGCACCATAGGGACAGAAAAGAATGGCTACACCTTC
>TRBD1|TRBJ1-2|-|TRBV4-2|16
CASSHKGTGDSYGYTF
TGTGCCAGCAGCCACAAAGGGACAGGGGACTCCTATGGCTACACCTTC
>-|TRBJ2-3|-|TRBV7-3|15
CASSLTGQGTDTQYF
TGTGCCAGCAGCTTAACAGGGCAGGGGACAGATACGCAGTATTTT
>-|TRBJ1-5|-|TRBV5-1|13
CASSLGLSQPQHF
TGCGCCAGCAGCTTGGGCCTTAGTCAGCCCCAGCATTTT
>TRBD2|TRBJ2-3|few|TRBV7-2|18
CASRLPGLAGGRPDTQYF
TGTGCCAGCAGATTACCGGGACTAGCGGGGGGACGGCCGGATACGCAGTATTTT
>TRBD1|TRBJ2-2|few|TRBV28|16
CASSSPGQGGTGELFF
TGTGCCAGCAGTTCCCCGGGACAGGGGGGGACCGGGGAGCTGTTTTTT
>-|TRBJ1-3|-|TRBV27|16
CASSFRRPVSGNTIYF
TGTGCCAGCAGTTTCAGGCGGCCCGTCTCTGGAAACACCATATATTTT
>TRBD2|TRBJ2-3|-|TRBV4-1|18
CASSPRLLAGGAFDTQYF
TGCGCCAGCAGCCCGCGTCTCTTAGCGGGGGGGGCGTTCGATACGCAGTATTTT
>-|TRBJ2-3|-|TRBV10-2|16
CASERDAVIDTDTQYF
TGCGCCAGCGAGAGGGACGCCGTCATTGACACAGATACGCAGTATTTT
>TRBD2|TRBJ2-3|-|TRBV7-6|18
CASSLFGLAGGSTDTQYF
TGTGCCAGCAGCTTATTCGGACTAGCGGGGGGCAGCACAGATACGCAGTATTTT
>-|TRBJ2-7|once|TRBV28|13
CASNSLVAYEQYF
TGTGCCAGCAACTCTCTGGTAGCCTACGAGCAGTACTTC
>TRBD1|TRBJ1-2|few|TRBV9|14
CASSRDRTNYGYTF
TGTGCCAGCAGCCGGGACAGGACTAACTATGGCTACACCTTC
>TRBD1|TRBJ2-7|few|TRBV25-1|14
CASSKTGGAYEQYF
TGTGCCAGCAGTAAGACAGGGGGCGCGTACGAGCAGTACTTC
>-|TRBJ2-7|-|TRBV4-1|14
CASSQIGGTYEQYF
TGCGCCAGCAGCCAGATAGGCGGGACCTACGAGCAGTACTTC
>TRBD2|TRBJ2-1|-|TRBV4-3|16
CASSRALLAGANEQFF
TGCGCCAGCAGCCGCGCACTGCTAGCGGGAGCCAATGAGCAGTTCTTC
>TRBD2|TRBJ2-1|few|TRBV7-2|16
CASSLVTTSGSNEQFF
TGTGCCAGCAGCTTAGTCACCACTAGCGGGAGCAATGAGCAGTTCTTC
>TRBD1|TRBJ2-7|-|TRBV28|14
CASTRDRVYSEQYF
TGTGCCAGTACTAGGGACAGGGTGTATAGCGAGCAGTACTTC
>-|TRBJ2-5|few|TRBV6-1|10
CASKLETQYF
TGTGCCAGCAAGTTAGAGACCCAGTACTTC
>TRBD1|TRBJ1-1|few|TRBV9|15
CASSLISTGTTEAFF
TGTGCCAGCAGCCTAATCTCGACAGGGACAACTGAAGCTTTCTTT
>-|TRBJ1-1|few|TRBV9|14
CASSVGGQNTEAFF
TGTGCCAGCAGCGTAGGAGGGCAGAACACTGAAGCTTTCTTT
>TRBD2|TRBJ2-1|-|TRBV28|16
CASRGTGTSSYNEQFF
TGTGCCAGCAGGGGAACCGGGACTAGCTCATACAATGAGCAGTTCTTC
>-|TRBJ1-1|few|TRBV4-1|14
CASSPVGVNTEAFF
TGCGCCAGCAGCCCTGTGGGGGTGAACACTGAAGCTTTCTTT
>TRBD2|TRBJ2-1|few|TRBV12-5|17
CASGLARLAGDRDEQFF
TGTGCTAGTGGTTTGGCCAGACTAGCGGGAGATCGCGATGAGCAGTTCTTC
>-|TRBJ2-7|-|TRBV7-9|13
CASSFWDKYEQYF
TGTGCCAGCAGCTTCTGGGACAAGTACGAGCAGTACTTC
>TRBD1|TRBJ1-6|-|TRBV23-1|18
CASSRTGVFGIYNSPLHF
TGCGCCAGCAGTCGCACAGGGGTATTTGGGATCTATAATTCACCCCTCCACTTT
>TRBD2|TRBJ2-3|few|TRBV7-2|12
CASSLQRETQYF
TGTGCCAGCAGCCTACAGCGGGAAACGCAGTATTTT
>-|TRBJ1-2|few|TRBV9|14
CASSATDSNYGYTF
TGTGCCAGCAGCGCGACTGACTCTAACTATGGCTACACCTTC
>TRBD1|TRBJ1-6|few|TRBV2|14
CATRQGLTNSPLHF
TGTGCCACCAGACAGGGTCTCACGAATTCACCCCTCCACTTT
>-|TRBJ2-4|-|TRBV21-1|14
CASSKDAGKNIQYF
TGTGCCAGCAGCAAAGACGCGGGAAAAAACATTCAGTACTTC
>-|TRBJ1-1|-|TRBV30|13
CAWGRRANTEAFF
TGTGCCTGGGGCCGCCGGGCGAATACTGAAGCTTTCTTT
>TRBD2|TRBJ2-7|-|TRBV7-9|18
CASSLTPGLAGGLIEQYF
TGTGCCAGCAGCTTGACCCCCGGGTTAGCGGGAGGGCTCATCGAGCAGTACTTC
>TRBD2|TRBJ2-1|few|TRBV10-3|15
CAIRLAGALYNEQFF
TGTGCCATCCGACTAGCGGGGGCATTATACAATGAGCAGTTCTTC
>-|TRBJ2-5|-|TRBV10-3|13
CAISVGGQETQYF
TGTGCCATCAGTGTTGGGGGCCAAGAGACCCAGTACTTC
>TRBD2|TRBJ2-7|-|TRBV4-2|17
CASSQERETSGAYEQYF
TGTGCCAGCAGCCAAGAGAGGGAGACTAGCGGAGCCTACGAGCAGTACTTC
>TRBD1|TRBJ1-1|-|TRBV9|17
CASSVGLIGTVNTEAFF
TGTGCCAGCAGCGTAGGACTCATCGGGACAGTGAACACTGAAGCTTTCTTT
>-|TRBJ1-3|few|TRBV25-1|14
CASNGPNSGNTIYF
TGTGCCAGCAACGGGCCCAACTCTGGAAACACCATATATTTT
>-|TRBJ2-7|few|TRBV2|13
CASREGGPYEQYF
TGTGCCAGCAGAGAAGGGGGACCCTACGAGCAGTACTTC
>TRBD1|TRBJ2-7|few|TRBV2|14
CASSPQGQGILEYF
TGTGCCAGCAGTCCCCAGGGACAGGGGATCTTGGAGTACTTC
>-|TRBJ2-1|few|TRBV6-1|15
CASRDWGAYNGEQFF
TGTGCCAGCAGGGACTGGGGGGCTTACAATGGTGAGCAGTTCTTC
>-|TRBJ2-7|-|TRBV6-6|12
CASMNRYYEQYF
TGTGCCAGCATGAACCGATACTACGAGCAGTACTTC
>-|TRBJ2-5|few|TRBV5-1|11
CASSPAETQYF
TGCGCCAGCAGCCCGGCCGAGACCCAGTACTTC
>TRBD1|TRBJ2-3|-|TRBV11-1|15
CASSLSQGSADTQYF
TGTGCCAGCAGCTTATCACAGGGGAGTGCAGATACGCAGTATTTT
>TRBD2|TRBJ2-1|few|TRBV7-2|15
CASSRGLAGGYEQFF
TGTGCCAGCAGCCGTGGACTAGCGGGAGGGTATGAGCAGTTCTTC
>-|TRBJ1-1|-|TRBV11-2|15
CASRFLQRRQAGAFF
TGTGCCAGCCGCTTCTTACAAAGGAGACAGGCGGGAGCTTTCTTT
>TRBD2|TRBJ2-4|-|TRBV27|14
CASSLKAGVVIQYF
TGTGCCAGCAGTTTAAAAGCGGGAGTGGTCATTCAGTACTTC
>-|TRBJ2-2|-|TRBV4-3|15
CASSPVIGNTGELFF
TGCGCCAGCAGCCCTGTCATAGGAAACACCGGGGAGCTGTTTTTT